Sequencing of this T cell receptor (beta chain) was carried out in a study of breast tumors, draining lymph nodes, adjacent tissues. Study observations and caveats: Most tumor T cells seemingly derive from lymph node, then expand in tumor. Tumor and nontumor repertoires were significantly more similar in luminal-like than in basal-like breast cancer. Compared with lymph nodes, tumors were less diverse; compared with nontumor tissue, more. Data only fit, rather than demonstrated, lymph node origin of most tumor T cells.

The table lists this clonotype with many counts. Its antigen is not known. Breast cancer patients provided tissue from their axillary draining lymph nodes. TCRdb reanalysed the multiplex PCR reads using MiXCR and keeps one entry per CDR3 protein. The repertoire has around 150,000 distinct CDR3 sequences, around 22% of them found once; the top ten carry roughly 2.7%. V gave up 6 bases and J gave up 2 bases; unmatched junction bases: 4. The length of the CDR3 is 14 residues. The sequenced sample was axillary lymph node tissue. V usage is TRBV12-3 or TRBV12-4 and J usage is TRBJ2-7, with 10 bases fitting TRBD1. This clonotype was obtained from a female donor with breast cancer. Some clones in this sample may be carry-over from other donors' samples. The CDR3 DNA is TGTGCCAGCAGGTCGGGGACAGGGGCCTACGAGCAGTACTTC. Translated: CASRSGTGAYEQYF.